The rows below give T cell receptor beta chains drawn from one sample of a study of T cells after yellow fever vaccination. MiXCR was run by TCRdb on the 5' RACE reads, yielding one entry per CDR3 protein. The sample lists roughly 500,000 distinct CDR3 sequences, 15% to 20% occurring once. The sequencing used PBMCs, collected 15 days after the yellow fever booster vaccination. Source of these receptors: a man aged 30 to 39 who received the YFV17D yellow fever vaccine. Both conserved end residues are part of each CDR3. The D gene is left open where the match is weak. Clone size appears in some rows only: once, few, many, or a class for an expanded clone.

D	V	size	J	length	CDR3	DNA
TRBD1	TRBV12-3/TRBV12-4	.	TRBJ2-5	16	CASRIWDRGIRETQYF	TGTGCCAGCAGGATCTGGGACAGGGGGATTCGCGAGACCCAGTACTTC
TRBD1	TRBV19	.	TRBJ2-1	14	CASRTGGSNNEQFF	TGTGCCAGTAGAACAGGGGGCAGTAACAATGAGCAGTTCTTC
.	TRBV7-6	once	TRBJ2-5	13	CASSRGPAETQYF	TGTGCCAGCAGCCGAGGACCCGCAGAGACCCAGTACTTC
.	TRBV12-3/TRBV12-4	.	TRBJ2-1	14	CASSSNLAGNEQFF	TGTGCCAGCAGTTCCAATCTAGCTGGGAATGAGCAGTTCTTC
.	TRBV9	many	TRBJ2-2	16	CASSPWGSQNTGELFF	TGTGCCAGCAGCCCATGGGGCTCTCAGAACACCGGGGAGCTGTTTTTT
.	TRBV10-3	.	TRBJ2-3	12	CAIIRGKDTQYF	TGTGCCATCATACGAGGAAAAGATACGCAGTATTTT
.	TRBV29-1	few	TRBJ2-1	13	CSVVGDRYNEQFF	TGCAGCGTTGTTGGGGACCGATACAATGAGCAGTTCTTC
.	TRBV12-3/TRBV12-4	few	TRBJ2-7	12	CASSPEALEQYF	TGTGCCAGCAGCCCGGAGGCGCTCGAGCAGTACTTC
.	TRBV20-1	few	TRBJ2-5	15	CSARDRSQYQETQYF	TGCAGTGCTAGAGATCGGTCTCAGTACCAAGAGACCCAGTACTTC
TRBD2	TRBV2	few	TRBJ2-7	15	CASSDDGGGSYEQYF	TGTGCCAGCAGTGACGATGGCGGGGGGTCCTACGAGCAGTACTTC
.	TRBV4-3	many	TRBJ2-3	14	CASSLGGGRDTQYF	TGCGCCAGCAGCCTCGGAGGGGGGAGAGATACGCAGTATTTT
.	TRBV20-1	few	TRBJ1-4	13	CSARGTGYEKLFF	TGCAGTGCTAGAGGGACTGGTTATGAAAAACTGTTTTTT
.	TRBV20-1	.	TRBJ1-1	14	CSATSGSRYTEAFF	TGCAGTGCCACCAGTGGCAGCAGGTACACTGAAGCTTTCTTT
TRBD1	TRBV5-1	.	TRBJ2-1	18	CASRGQGKVAAPYNEQFF	TGCGCCAGCAGGGGACAGGGGAAAGTAGCAGCCCCCTACAATGAGCAGTTCTTC
.	TRBV25-1	.	TRBJ1-4	13	CASSESGVGKLFF	TGTGCCAGCAGTGAATCCGGGGTTGGGAAACTGTTTTTT
TRBD2	TRBV5-4	few	TRBJ2-1	16	CASSLAGGATYNEQFF	TGTGCCAGCAGCTTGGCGGGGGGAGCTACGTATAATGAGCAGTTCTTC
.	TRBV6-1	few	TRBJ1-2	15	CASRGGPRGHYGYTF	TGTGCCAGCAGGGGGGGACCCCGAGGGCACTATGGCTACACCTTC
TRBD2	TRBV20-1	.	TRBJ2-7	14	CSASPAGVGREQYF	TGCAGTGCTAGTCCAGCGGGAGTAGGGCGCGAGCAGTACTTC
.	TRBV18	few	TRBJ2-2	15	CASSPKSQGTGELFF	TGTGCCAGCTCACCGAAGTCCCAGGGCACCGGGGAGCTGTTTTTT
TRBD2	TRBV12-3/TRBV12-4	.	TRBJ2-1	15	CASTKREGTYNEQFF	TGTGCCAGCACCAAGCGGGAGGGGACCTACAATGAGCAGTTCTTC
TRBD2	TRBV7-6	few	TRBJ2-3	17	CASSLGNPGLDTDTQYF	TGTGCCAGCAGCTTAGGGAATCCGGGACTAGACACAGATACGCAGTATTTT
.	TRBV6-1	.	TRBJ2-1	15	CASSKEEPSYNEQFF	TGTGCCAGCAGTAAGGAGGAGCCCTCCTACAATGAGCAGTTCTTC
TRBD2	TRBV12-3/TRBV12-4	.	TRBJ2-2	15	CASRSTSGRHGELFF	TGTGCCAGCAGGTCGACTAGCGGAAGGCACGGGGAGCTGTTTTTT
.	TRBV29-1	.	TRBJ2-1	12	CSALGFYNEQFF	TGCAGCGCGCTTGGGTTCTACAATGAGCAGTTCTTC
TRBD1	TRBV20-1	.	TRBJ2-7	13	CSARKRTGPEQYF	TGCAGTGCTCGGAAAAGGACAGGGCCCGAGCAGTACTTC
.	TRBV7-2	.	TRBJ2-1	15	CASTSDGSSYNEQFF	TGTGCCAGCACCTCCGACGGCAGCTCCTACAATGAGCAGTTCTTC
.	TRBV4-3	.	TRBJ2-7	13	CASSQIQWSEQYF	TGCGCCAGCAGCCAAATTCAATGGTCCGAGCAGTACTTC
.	TRBV3-1	.	TRBJ2-4	15	CASSQDLVAKNIQYF	TGTGCCAGCAGCCAAGATTTAGTAGCCAAAAACATTCAGTACTTC
.	TRBV4-3	once	TRBJ1-6	16	CASSQQSPGARTPLHF	TGCGCCAGCAGCCAACAGTCGCCAGGGGCGAGGACACCCCTCCACTTT
TRBD2	TRBV5-4	.	TRBJ2-7	17	CASSNGLAGHPEVKQYF	TGTGCCAGCAGTAACGGACTAGCGGGGCACCCTGAAGTTAAGCAGTACTTC
.	TRBV3-1	few	TRBJ2-5	12	CASSRWEETQYF	TGTGCCAGCAGCCGGTGGGAGGAGACCCAGTACTTC
TRBD1	TRBV28	many	TRBJ2-7	15	CASSPGGTGDYEQYF	TGTGCCAGCAGTCCCGGCGGGACAGGGGACTACGAGCAGTACTTC
.	TRBV5-1	.	TRBJ2-7	15	CASSGTTSNPNKQYF	TGCGCCAGCAGCGGAACAACTAGCAACCCCAACAAGCAGTACTTC
.	TRBV20-1	.	TRBJ2-7	13	CSALGPWGYEQYF	TGCAGTGCTCTTGGACCCTGGGGCTACGAGCAGTACTTC
.	TRBV25-1	.	TRBJ1-4	14	CASSEPGGVEKLFF	TGTGCCAGCAGTGAACCTGGAGGAGTTGAAAAACTGTTTTTT
.	TRBV11-2	.	TRBJ2-1	16	CASRGSGWGVGNEQFF	TGTGCCAGCAGGGGAAGCGGGTGGGGCGTTGGTAATGAGCAGTTCTTC
.	TRBV7-9	.	TRBJ2-3	13	CASSVLGPDTQYF	TGTGCCAGCAGCGTCCTGGGTCCAGATACGCAGTATTTT
TRBD2	TRBV12-3/TRBV12-4	.	TRBJ2-3	14	CASTQGLARDTQYF	TGTGCCAGCACTCAGGGACTAGCGAGGGATACGCAGTATTTT
.	TRBV7-2	few	TRBJ2-7	14	CASSFALSSYEQYF	TGTGCCAGCAGCTTCGCCCTCTCCTCCTACGAGCAGTACTTC
TRBD1	TRBV6-5	few	TRBJ2-7	15	CASSYSRTGVHEQYF	TGTGCCAGCAGTTACTCAAGGACAGGGGTACACGAGCAGTACTTC
.	TRBV30	few	TRBJ1-1	13	CAWSRGWNTEAFF	TGTGCCTGGAGCCGAGGGTGGAACACTGAAGCTTTCTTT
.	TRBV10-3	.	TRBJ2-7	13	CAISPDRSYEQYF	TGTGCCATCAGCCCTGACAGGTCCTACGAGCAGTACTTC